This T cell receptor beta chain derives from a study of shared clonotypes between healthy human individuals. Comments on this clone: Its antigen remains unknown.

Participating donors were healthy, HIV-negative adults free of recent acute infections or vaccinations. This CDR3 spans 16 amino acids. V shed 5 bases and J shed 0 bases, with 13 bases lying between them. Germline V lookup: CDR1 SGHVS, CDR2 FQNEAQ. Study-level results: Naive subsets typically showed greater estimated richness than memory subsets.

Repertoires were generated with immunoSEQ multiplex PCR, while TCRdb's copy carries only in-frame clones and drops some. The table includes roughly 1,100,000 clones, around 74% detected once. The TCR originated in a man aged 18 to 29 in good health. The sequenced sample was memory CD4+ T cells sorted from blood. Subset specified: CD45RA-negative fraction. The chain couples TRBV7-8 to TRBJ2-2; D may be TRBD2 (6 bases). The CDR3 bases are TGTGCCAGCAGCCCTATAGCGGCAGCGAACACCGGGGAGCTGTTTTTT. Its translation: CASSPIAAANTGELFF.